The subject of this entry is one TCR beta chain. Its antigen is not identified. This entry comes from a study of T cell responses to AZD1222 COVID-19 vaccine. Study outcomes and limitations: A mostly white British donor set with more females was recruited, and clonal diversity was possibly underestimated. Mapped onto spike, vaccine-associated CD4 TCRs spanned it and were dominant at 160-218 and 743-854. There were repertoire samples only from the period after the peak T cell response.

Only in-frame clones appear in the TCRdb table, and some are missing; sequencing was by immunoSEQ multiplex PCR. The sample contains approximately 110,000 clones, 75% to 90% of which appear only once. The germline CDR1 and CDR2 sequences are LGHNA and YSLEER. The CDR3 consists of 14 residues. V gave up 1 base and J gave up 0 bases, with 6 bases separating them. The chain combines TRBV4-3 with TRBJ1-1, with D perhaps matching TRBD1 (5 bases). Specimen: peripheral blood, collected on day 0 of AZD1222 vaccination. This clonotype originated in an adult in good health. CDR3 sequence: CASSQGTLNTEAFF. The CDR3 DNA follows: TGCGCCAGCAGCCAAGGGACACTGAACACTGAAGCTTTCTTT.